Following are 14 T cell receptor beta chains from one sample sequenced in a study of T cell repertoires in cytomegalovirus infection. TCRdb called the reads again in MiXCR, with one record for every CDR3 protein. The sample has some 500,000 distinct CDR3 sequences, roughly 43% seen once; the top ten hold 48%. Their antigens are not known. The material sequenced was cultured PBMCs, taken from culture after CMV antigen stimulation. The receptors here all came from a human donor in good health (CMV status not recorded). Some clones in this sample may be carry-over from other donors' samples.

The table lists this clonotype with many counts. The chain carries TRBV7-2 and TRBJ2-3; D unresolved. V was clipped by 0 bases and J by 11 bases, with 9 bases between them. CDR1 SGHTA and CDR2 FQGNSA come from the germline V gene. CDR3 length equals 12 residues. The CDR3 DNA reads TGTGCCAGCAGCTTAGCTGGCGGTAGGCAGTATTTT. It is translated as CASSLAGGRQYF.

The J gene is TRBJ1-6, the V gene TRBV12-3 or TRBV12-4, with a possible D match to TRBD1 (5 bases). V was clipped by 7 bases and J by 10 bases, with 14 bases between them. The CDR3 sequence is 13 residues long. CDR3 nucleotide sequence: TGTGCCAGCAATCAACTTCCAGGGTCACCCCTCCACTTT. Its protein is CASNQLPGSPLHF.

This clonotype showed up just once. The rearrangement uses TRBV6-5 and TRBJ2-7, with TRBD2 matching 9 bases. The CDR3 runs 14 residues. The J segment lost 3 bases and the V segment lost 7 bases, leaving 7 bases of the junction unmatched. Germline assignment: CDR1 MNHEY and CDR2 SVGAGI. The CDR3 bases are TGTGCCAGCATGGCGGGAGGGGTTAACTACGAGCAGTACTTC. Its protein is CASMAGGVNYEQYF.

This clonotype was recorded a few times. The gene calls are TRBV7-2 and TRBJ2-3; 9 bases align to TRBD2. This CDR3 contains 14 residues. In germline, CDR1 is SGHTA, CDR2 FQGNSA. With V trimmed by 1 base and J by 11 bases, 7 bases remained unmatched. The CDR3 coding sequence is TGTGCCAGCAGCTTAGTAGCGGGGGTGAGGGGGCAGTATTTT. Translating gives CASSLVAGVRGQYF.

The chain carries TRBV12-3 or TRBV12-4 and TRBJ1-5; perhaps TRBD1 as D (5 bases). Trimming stripped 6 bases from V and 0 bases from J, with 6 bases between. The CDR3 contains 13 residues. This chain's CDR3 is CASSDSSNQPQHF. The DNA for the CDR3 is TGTGCCAGCAGCGACAGTAGCAATCAGCCCCAGCATTTT.

This clonotype appeared a few times. This chain joins TRBV7-2 and TRBJ2-3; no firm D call. The germline gives CDR1 SGHTA, CDR2 FQGNSA. The germline V and J ends were trimmed by 5 bases and 7 bases, with 10 bases remaining between them. The CDR3 consists of 12 residues. The CDR3 reads CASSRPYNTQYF. In DNA, the CDR3 is TGTGCCAGCAGCCGACCCTACAATACGCAGTATTTT.

This clonotype was seen more than once but under ten times. This chain uses TRBV19 with TRBJ1-6; 9 bases fit TRBD1. Germline assignment: CDR1 LNHDA and CDR2 SQIVND (reference sequence). The CDR3 contains 16 residues. Trimming cost V 5 bases and J 7 bases; bases outside gene matches: 9. CDR3 protein: CASSLDRGVKNSPLHF. The CDR3 nucleotides are TGTGCCAGTAGTCTGGACAGGGGCGTAAAGAATTCACCCCTCCACTTT. The whole variable domain, remainder taken from reference TRBV19 and TRBJ1-6, is DGGITQSPKYLFRKEGQNVTLSCEQNLNHDAMYWYRQDPGQGLRLIYYSQIVNDFQKGDIAEGYSVSREKKESFPLTVTSAQKNPTAFYLCASSLDRGVKNSPLHFGNGTRLTVT.

The chain links TRBV7-2 to TRBJ2-5; 7 bases align to TRBD1. The V segment lost 5 bases and the J segment 3 bases; nucleotides outside the gene matches: 6. There are 14 residues in the CDR3. Looked up from germline, CDR1 is SGHTA and CDR2 is FQGNSA. CDR3 nucleotide sequence: TGTGCCAGCAGCCCCCGGGACAGAAAAGAGACCCAGTACTTC. Protein: CASSPRDRKETQYF.

This chain links TRBV7-8 with TRBJ2-7, with D uncertain. Trimming took 5 bases from V and 3 from J, leaving 14 bases between them. CDR1 is SGHVS, CDR2 FQNEAQ, per germline. The CDR3 has 14 residues. The CDR3 coding sequence is TGTGCCAGCAGCCCCCCCAATGGGCTCTACGAGCAGTACTTC. This sequence encodes CASSPPNGLYEQYF. Full variable domain (rest looked up from reference TRBV7-8 and TRBJ2-7): GAGVSQSPRYKVAKRGQDVALRCDPISGHVSLFWYQQALGQGPEFLTYFQNEAQLDKSGLPSDRFFAERPEGSVSTLKIQRTQQEDSAVYLCASSPPNGLYEQYFGPGTRLTVT.

The chain has TRBV6-1 and TRBJ2-5, with D possibly matching TRBD2 (5 bases). Deletions cut 4 bases from V and 5 bases from J, with 17 bases between. Germline CDR1 and CDR2: MNHNS and SASEGT. The CDR3 has 15 amino acids. The CDR3 spells CASSAIRARGETQYF. In nucleotides, the CDR3 is TGTGCCAGCAGTGCAATACGGGCGCGCGGGGAGACCCAGTACTTC.

This sequence joins TRBV12-3 or TRBV12-4 and TRBJ2-1, with TRBD2 matching 7 bases. This CDR3 spans 15 amino acids. The J segment lost 5 bases and the V segment lost 5 bases, leaving 9 bases of the junction unmatched. CDR3 sequence reads: CASSRLGGSHNEQFF. DNA for the CDR3: TGTGCCAGCAGTCGACTCGGGGGGTCCCACAATGAGCAGTTCTTC.

The gene calls are TRBV10-3 and TRBJ2-5; D is undetermined. V dropped 6 bases and J dropped 1 base, with 9 bases sitting between them. The CDR3 is 13 residues long. The germline CDR1 and CDR2 sequences are ENHRY and SYGVKD. The CDR3 DNA is TGTGCCATCAGAAGCGCAACCCAAGAGACCCAGTACTTC. Translation: CAIRSATQETQYF.

The table lists this clonotype with a count of one. The V gene is TRBV28, the J gene TRBJ2-7; 7 bases line up with TRBD2. Germline values: CDR1 MDHEN, CDR2 SYDVKM. The CDR3 extends over 13 amino acids. The V gene end was trimmed by 6 bases and the J gene end by 3 bases; junction bases not matched to a gene: 5. CDR3 DNA: TGTGCCAGCAGGGCTAGCGGAAACTACGAGCAGTACTTC. This sequence encodes CASRASGNYEQYF.

V and J are TRBV7-9 and TRBJ1-2; unclear D gene. This CDR3 contains 15 residues. The germline gives CDR1 SEHNR, CDR2 FQNEAQ (reference sequence). Trimming left V 2 bases short and J 4 bases short, with 14 bases between. CDR3 nucleotides: TGTGCCAGCAGCTTATCCATCCAAAAGGGCTATGGCTACACCTTC. It translates to CASSLSIQKGYGYTF.